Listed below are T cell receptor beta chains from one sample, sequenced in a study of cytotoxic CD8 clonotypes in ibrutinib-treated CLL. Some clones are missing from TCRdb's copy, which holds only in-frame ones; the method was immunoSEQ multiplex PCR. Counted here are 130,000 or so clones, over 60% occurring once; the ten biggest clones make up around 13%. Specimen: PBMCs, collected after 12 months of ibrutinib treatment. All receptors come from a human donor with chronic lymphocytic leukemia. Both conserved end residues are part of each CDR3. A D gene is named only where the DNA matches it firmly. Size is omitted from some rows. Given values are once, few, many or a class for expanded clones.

cdr3_aa: CASSQIYRGRDQETQYF
cdr3_nt: TGTGCCAGCAGTCAAATATACAGGGGGCGAGACCAAGAGACCCAGTACTTC
j_call: TRBJ2-5
d_call: TRBD1
clone_size: .
v_call: TRBV27

cdr3_aa: CASSQDSRVPSGQYF
cdr3_nt: TGCGCCAGCAGCCAAGATTCCAGGGTACCGTCTGGGCAGTACTTC
j_call: TRBJ2-7
d_call: .
clone_size: .
v_call: TRBV4-3

cdr3_aa: CASSLIQGNQPQHF
cdr3_nt: TGTGCCAGCAGCCTAATACAGGGCAATCAGCCCCAGCATTTT
j_call: TRBJ1-5
d_call: .
clone_size: .
v_call: TRBV27

cdr3_aa: CASSFLLAGGSYEQYF
cdr3_nt: TGTGCCAGCAGCTTTCTACTAGCGGGAGGCTCCTACGAGCAGTACTTC
j_call: TRBJ2-7
d_call: TRBD2
clone_size: .
v_call: TRBV11-2

cdr3_aa: CAISESGGAGYTF
cdr3_nt: TGTGCCATCAGTGAGTCAGGGGGCGCCGGCTACACCTTC
j_call: TRBJ1-2
d_call: TRBD1
clone_size: few
v_call: TRBV10-3

cdr3_aa: CASTRGQVDGYTF
cdr3_nt: TGTGCCAGCACCAGGGGACAGGTCGATGGCTACACCTTC
j_call: TRBJ1-2
d_call: TRBD1
clone_size: few
v_call: TRBV16

cdr3_aa: CASSLALGQVSNQPQHF
cdr3_nt: TGTGCCAGCAGCTTAGCCCTTGGGCAGGTTAGCAATCAGCCCCAGCATTTT
j_call: TRBJ1-5
d_call: .
clone_size: .
v_call: TRBV11-2

cdr3_aa: CASSPTASGRAMGTDTQYF
cdr3_nt: TGTGCCAGCAGCCCGACGGCTAGCGGGAGGGCGATGGGCACAGATACGCAGTATTTT
j_call: TRBJ2-3
d_call: TRBD2
clone_size: .
v_call: TRBV7-6

cdr3_aa: CASSLPTGSLETQYF
cdr3_nt: TGTGCCAGCAGCCTCCCGACAGGGTCCCTAGAGACCCAGTACTTC
j_call: TRBJ2-5
d_call: TRBD1
clone_size: .
v_call: TRBV7-2

cdr3_aa: CASSLSAGGPVDTQYF
cdr3_nt: TGTGCCAGCAGCTTGTCTGCGGGAGGGCCTGTTGATACGCAGTATTTT
j_call: TRBJ2-3
d_call: TRBD2
clone_size: .
v_call: TRBV5-6

cdr3_aa: CASSFPAGTTDTQYF
cdr3_nt: TGTGCCAGCAGCTTCCCGGCGGGGACCACAGATACGCAGTATTTT
j_call: TRBJ2-3
d_call: .
clone_size: .
v_call: TRBV5-4

cdr3_aa: CASSAGGNIQYF
cdr3_nt: TGTGCCAGCAGCGCAGGAGGGAACATTCAGTACTTC
j_call: TRBJ2-4
d_call: .
clone_size: .
v_call: TRBV7-2

cdr3_aa: CAISEADTQYF
cdr3_nt: TGTGCCATCAGTGAGGCAGATACGCAGTATTTT
j_call: TRBJ2-3
d_call: .
clone_size: .
v_call: TRBV10-3

cdr3_aa: CASSQEPRTSGKYNEQFF
cdr3_nt: TGCGCCAGCAGCCAAGAACCTCGGACTAGCGGGAAATACAATGAGCAGTTCTTC
j_call: TRBJ2-1
d_call: TRBD2
clone_size: .
v_call: TRBV4-3

cdr3_aa: CASSLAGDSYGYTF
cdr3_nt: TGTGCCAGCAGCTTAGCAGGGGACTCCTATGGCTACACCTTC
j_call: TRBJ1-2
d_call: .
clone_size: few
v_call: TRBV11-2

cdr3_aa: CASSIGYGTSGGYEQYF
cdr3_nt: TGTGCCAGTAGTATAGGATACGGGACTAGCGGAGGCTACGAGCAGTACTTC
j_call: TRBJ2-7
d_call: TRBD2
clone_size: .
v_call: TRBV19